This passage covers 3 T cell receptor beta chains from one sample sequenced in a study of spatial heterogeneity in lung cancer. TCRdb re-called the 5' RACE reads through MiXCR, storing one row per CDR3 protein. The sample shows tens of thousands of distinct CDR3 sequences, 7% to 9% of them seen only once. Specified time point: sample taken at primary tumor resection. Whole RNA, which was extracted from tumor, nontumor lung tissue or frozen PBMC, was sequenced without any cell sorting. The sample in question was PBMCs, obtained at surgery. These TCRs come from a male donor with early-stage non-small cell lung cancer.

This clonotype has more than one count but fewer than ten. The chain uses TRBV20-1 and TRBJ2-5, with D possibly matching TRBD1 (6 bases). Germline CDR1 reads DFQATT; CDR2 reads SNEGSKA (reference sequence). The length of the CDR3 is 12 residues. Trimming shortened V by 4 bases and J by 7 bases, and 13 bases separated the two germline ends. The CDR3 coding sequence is TGCAGTGCTAAATCAGGGGCTCTGACCCAGTACTTC. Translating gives CSAKSGALTQYF.

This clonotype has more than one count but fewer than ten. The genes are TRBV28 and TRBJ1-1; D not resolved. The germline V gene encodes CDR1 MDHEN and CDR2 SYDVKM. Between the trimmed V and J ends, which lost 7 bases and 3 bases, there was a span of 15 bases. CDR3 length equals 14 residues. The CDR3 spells CASILRVGDTEAFF. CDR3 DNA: TGTGCCAGCATCCTCCGGGTGGGCGACACTGAAGCTTTCTTT.

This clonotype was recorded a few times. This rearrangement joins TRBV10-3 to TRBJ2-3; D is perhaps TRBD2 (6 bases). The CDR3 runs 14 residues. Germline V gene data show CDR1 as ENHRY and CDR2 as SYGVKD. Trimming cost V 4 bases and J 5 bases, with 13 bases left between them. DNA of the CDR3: TGTGCCATCAGTGGGAGGGAATCAGGAGATACGCAGTATTTT. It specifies CAISGRESGDTQYF.